The next 16 T cell receptor beta chains were all read from a single sample in a study of blood T cells in healthy people across ages. A second roughly 6 to 11 cycle PCR used barcoded and J-beta primers. TCRdb processed the 5' RACE reads anew with MiXCR; each CDR3 protein has one entry. The sample holds about 1 million distinct CDR3 sequences, around 45% seen once. The specimen sequenced was blood. The receptor source for this set is a woman in her sixties in good health.

In this sample, this clonotype turned up many times. The chain carries TRBV12-3 or TRBV12-4 and TRBJ2-1; TRBD2 matches 13 bases. J was trimmed by 7 bases and V by 4 bases; bases with no gene match: 7. The CDR3 extends over 16 amino acids. This CDR3 reads CASSSYGTSGKNEQFF. The CDR3, as DNA: TGTGCCAGCAGTTCCTACGGGACTAGCGGGAAGAATGAGCAGTTCTTC.

The chain is built from TRBV28 and TRBJ2-5, with 7 bases that match TRBD1. The germline V gene has CDR1 MDHEN and CDR2 SYDVKM. V was clipped by 4 bases and J by 5 bases; unmatched bases: 10. This CDR3 is built from 15 residues. The CDR3 protein is CASSSLGGRGETQYF. DNA for the CDR3: TGTGCCAGCAGTTCGCTAGGGGGCAGAGGGGAGACCCAGTACTTC.

This clonotype has just a few counts. This chain links TRBV27 with TRBJ2-7; TRBD2 might be the D (6 bases). Trimming pared 7 bases from V and 7 bases from J, leaving 14 bases between. Germline V gives CDR1 MNHEY, CDR2 SMNVEV (reference sequence). The CDR3 runs 12 residues. CDR3 protein: CASTGRAGEQYF. In DNA form, the CDR3 reads TGTGCCAGCACCGGCAGGGCGGGGGAGCAGTACTTC.

The chain uses TRBV4-1 and TRBJ2-1; unclear D gene. Trimming stripped 1 base from V and 9 bases from J, with 13 bases between. This CDR3 is built from 14 residues. Per germline, CDR1 MGHRA and CDR2 YSYEKL. The CDR3 coding sequence is TGCGCCAGCAGCCAAGTTTCCGAGCATGGTGAGCAGTTCTTC. This translates into CASSQVSEHGEQFF.

This clonotype came up many times. The gene calls are TRBV20-1 and TRBJ2-4; 7 nucleotides align to TRBD2. There are 14 residues in the CDR3. Trimming at V came to 6 bases and at J to 2 bases, leaving 7 bases not matched to a gene. Per germline, CDR1 DFQATT and CDR2 SNEGSKA (reference sequence). The CDR3 spells CSAATSVTKNIQYF. The CDR3 nucleotides read TGCAGTGCGGCTACTAGCGTCACCAAAAACATTCAGTACTTC.

This clonotype was counted between two and nine times. The chain carries TRBV5-1 and TRBJ2-3; D is undetermined. The V gene lost 0 bases and the J gene lost 0 bases, with 8 bases spanning the gap. CDR1 is SGHRS, CDR2 YFSETQ, per germline. CDR3 size: 15 residues. The CDR3 sequence is CASSLEATSTDTQYF. In DNA form, the CDR3 reads TGCGCCAGCAGCTTGGAGGCTACTAGCACAGATACGCAGTATTTT.

This clonotype was observed a few times. CDR3 protein: CASSQDQESGGTDTQYF. CDR3 sequence (DNA): TGCGCCAGCAGCCAAGACCAGGAATCGGGCGGTACAGATACGCAGTATTTT. The chain recombines TRBV4-1 with TRBJ2-3; D is undetermined. The germline V gene encodes CDR1 MGHRA and CDR2 YSYEKL. This CDR3 spans 17 amino acids. Between the trimmed V and J ends, which lost 0 bases and 3 bases, there was a span of 16 bases.

V and J are TRBV20-1 and TRBJ2-3, with D perhaps matching TRBD2 (5 bases). Germline V CDR1 and CDR2: DFQATT, SNEGSKA (reference sequence). The CDR3 contains 14 residues. V shed 1 base and J shed 5 bases, with 13 bases lying between them. The CDR3 sequence is CSARGVGERDTQYF. DNA for the CDR3: TGCAGTGCTAGAGGGGTCGGGGAAAGAGATACGCAGTATTTT.

The chain combines TRBV7-8 with TRBJ2-7; 9 nucleotides agree with TRBD1. The CDR3 length is 15 residues. Germline V gene sequence: CDR1 SGHVS, CDR2 FQNEAQ. J was trimmed by 2 bases and V by 5 bases; bases with no gene match: 7. The CDR3 DNA sequence: TGTGCCAGCAGCCCCAAAACAGGGGGCGCCTACGAGCAGTACTTC. Translation: CASSPKTGGAYEQYF. Based on the CDR3 plus reference TRBV7-8 and TRBJ2-7, the full variable domain is GAGVSQSPRYKVAKRGQDVALRCDPISGHVSLFWYQQALGQGPEFLTYFQNEAQLDKSGLPSDRFFAERPEGSVSTLKIQRTQQEDSAVYLCASSPKTGGAYEQYFGPGTRLTVT.

The rearrangement uses TRBV10-3 and TRBJ2-1, with a weak D call TRBD1 (6 bases). The J call is doubtful: the DNA matches TRBJ2-7 better. Germline CDR1 reads ENHRY; CDR2 reads SYGVKD. The CDR3 is 17 residues long. The CDR3, as DNA: TGTGCCATCAGTGAGTCGGATGCCGGGACAAGTTACAATGAGCAGTACTTC. Translation gives CAISESDAGTSYNEQYF.

The CDR3 is CASSHPGGPGLAGDSFYEQYF. CDR3 coding DNA: TGTGCCAGCAGCCACCCCGGGGGGCCGGGACTAGCGGGAGATAGTTTCTACGAGCAGTACTTC. The J gene is TRBJ2-7, the V gene TRBV21-1; TRBD2 reflects the table's D call only, with no check against the DNA. TRBV21-1 is marked as a pseudogene. CDR3 size: 21 residues.

This sequence joins TRBV18 and TRBJ2-5; TRBD1 matches 7 bases. The last part of the DNA fits TRBJ2-7 better; the J call may be wrong. Germline-derived CDR1 and CDR2 are KGHSH and LQKENI. This CDR3 contains 13 residues. The CDR3 is CASSGTERHEQYF. The CDR3 coding sequence is TGTGCCAGTTCCGGGACAGAGCGGCACGAGCAGTACTTC.

The chain employs TRBV4-2 and TRBJ1-5; 10 bases map to TRBD1. Germline loops: CDR1 LGHNA, CDR2 YNFKEQ. The CDR3 loop spans 15 amino acids. J lost 5 bases, V lost 3 bases, and 4 bases had no gene match. CDR3 sequence: CASSQGGTGDQPQHF. In nucleotides, the CDR3 is TGTGCCAGCAGCCAGGGGGGGACAGGGGATCAGCCCCAGCATTTT.

The genes are TRBV7-2 and TRBJ2-7; D perhaps matches TRBD2 (6 bases). The CDR3 is made up of 13 amino acids. V was pared by 5 bases and J by 7 bases, with 15 bases between. From germline, CDR1 is SGHTA and CDR2 FQGNSA. DNA for the CDR3: TGTGCCAGCAGCCGCCGGTGGGGGGATGAGCAGTACTTC. Its protein is CASSRRWGDEQYF.

This clonotype was observed many times. V is TRBV2 and J is TRBJ2-5; D unresolved. Germline CDR1 SNHLY, CDR2 FYNNEI. The germline V and J ends were trimmed by 1 base and 4 bases, with 4 bases remaining between them. This CDR3 contains 12 residues. The CDR3, as DNA: TGTGCCAGCAGTGAAGTAAGAGAGACCCAGTACTTC. Amino acid sequence: CASSEVRETQYF. The full variable domain, rest sourced from reference TRBV2 and TRBJ2-5, is EPEVTQTPSHQVTQMGQEVILRCVPISNHLYFYWYRQILGQKVEFLVSFYNNEISEKSEIFDDQFSVERPDGSNFTLKIRSTKLEDSAMYFCASSEVRETQYFGPGTRLLVL.

This clonotype turned up a few times. The rearrangement joins TRBV27 to TRBJ2-7; 7 bases are shared with TRBD2. Unmatched junction bases numbered 9, after V lost 4 bases and J lost 0 bases. The germline CDR1 and CDR2 sequences are MNHEY and SMNVEV (reference sequence). The CDR3 spans 16 residues. The CDR3: CASSSPSSGSSYEQYF. The CDR3 coding sequence is TGTGCCAGCAGTTCCCCCTCTAGCGGTAGCTCCTACGAGCAGTACTTC.